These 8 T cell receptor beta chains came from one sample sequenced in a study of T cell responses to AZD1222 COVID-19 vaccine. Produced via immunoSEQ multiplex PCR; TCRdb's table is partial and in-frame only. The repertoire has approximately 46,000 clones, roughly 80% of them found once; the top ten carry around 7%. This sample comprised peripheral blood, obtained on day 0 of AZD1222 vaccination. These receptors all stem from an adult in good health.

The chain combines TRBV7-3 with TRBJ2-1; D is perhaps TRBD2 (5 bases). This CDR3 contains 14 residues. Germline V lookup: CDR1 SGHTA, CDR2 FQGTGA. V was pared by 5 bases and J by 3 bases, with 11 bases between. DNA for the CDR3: TGTGCCAGCAGCCGGACTTCAAACTACAATGAGCAGTTCTTC. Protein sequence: CASSRTSNYNEQFF.

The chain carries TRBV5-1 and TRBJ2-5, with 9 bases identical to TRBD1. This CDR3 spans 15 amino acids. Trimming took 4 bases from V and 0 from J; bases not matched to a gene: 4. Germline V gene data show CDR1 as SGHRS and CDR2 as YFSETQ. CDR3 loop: CASSPGDRDQETQYF. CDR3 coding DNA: TGCGCCAGCAGCCCTGGGGACAGGGACCAAGAGACCCAGTACTTC. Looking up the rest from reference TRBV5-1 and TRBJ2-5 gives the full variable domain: KAGVTQTPRYLIKTRGQQVTLSCSPISGHRSVSWYQQTPGQGLQFLFEYFSETQRNKGNFPGRFSGRQFSNSRSEMNVSTLELGDSALYLCASSPGDRDQETQYFGPGTRLLVL.

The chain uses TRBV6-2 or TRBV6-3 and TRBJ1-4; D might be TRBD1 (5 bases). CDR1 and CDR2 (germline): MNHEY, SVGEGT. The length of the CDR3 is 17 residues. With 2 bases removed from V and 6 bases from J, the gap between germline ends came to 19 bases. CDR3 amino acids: CASSYDPTPGGDEKLFF. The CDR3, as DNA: TGTGCCAGCAGTTACGATCCTACTCCGGGGGGGGATGAAAAACTGTTTTTT.

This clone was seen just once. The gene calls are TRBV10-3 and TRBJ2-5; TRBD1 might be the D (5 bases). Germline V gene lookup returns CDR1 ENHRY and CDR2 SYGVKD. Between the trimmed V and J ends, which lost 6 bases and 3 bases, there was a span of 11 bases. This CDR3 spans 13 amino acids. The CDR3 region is CAIRQGLEETQYF. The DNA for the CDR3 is TGTGCCATCAGGCAGGGATTAGAAGAGACCCAGTACTTC.

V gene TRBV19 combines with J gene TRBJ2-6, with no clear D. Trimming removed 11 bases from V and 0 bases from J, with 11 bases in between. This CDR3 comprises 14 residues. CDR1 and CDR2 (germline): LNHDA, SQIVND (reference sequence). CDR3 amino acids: CAAKSSSGANVLTF. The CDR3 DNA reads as TGTGCCGCTAAGTCGAGCTCTGGGGCCAACGTCCTGACTTTC.

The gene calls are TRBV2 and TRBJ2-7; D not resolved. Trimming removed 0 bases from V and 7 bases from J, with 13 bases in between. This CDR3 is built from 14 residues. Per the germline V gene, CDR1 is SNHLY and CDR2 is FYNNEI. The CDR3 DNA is TGTGCCAGCAGTGAAGCGCTCAAACTTGGAGAGCAGTACTTC. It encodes CASSEALKLGEQYF.

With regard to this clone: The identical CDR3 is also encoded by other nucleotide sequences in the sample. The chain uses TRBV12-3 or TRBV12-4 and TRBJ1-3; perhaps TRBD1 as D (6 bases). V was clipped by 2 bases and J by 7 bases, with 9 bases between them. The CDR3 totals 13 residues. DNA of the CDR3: TGTGCCAGCAGTTTAAGGCAGGGGAACACCATATATTTT. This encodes CASSLRQGNTIYF.

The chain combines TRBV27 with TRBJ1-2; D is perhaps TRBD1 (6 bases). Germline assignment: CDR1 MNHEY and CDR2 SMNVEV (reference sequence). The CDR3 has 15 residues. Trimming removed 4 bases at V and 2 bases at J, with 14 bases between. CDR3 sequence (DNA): TGTGCCAGCAGTTCCCGTGCAGGGGTGAACTATGGCTACACCTTC. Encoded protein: CASSSRAGVNYGYTF.